Shown below are 30 T cell receptor beta chains from a single sample sequenced in a study of breast tumors, draining lymph nodes, adjacent tissues. TCRdb re-called the multiplex PCR reads with MiXCR, one entry per CDR3 protein. The repertoire holds about 35,000 distinct CDR3 sequences, 36% seen once, with approximately 11% in the top ten. Input material: breast tumor tissue. All receptors come from a female donor with breast cancer. Some clones in this sample may be carry-over from other donors' samples.

With respect to this clonotype: A single base separates this from a much larger clone, so it may be a read error. The chain joins TRBV28 to TRBJ2-7; 8 positions agree with TRBD2. Germline assignment: CDR1 MDHEN and CDR2 SYDVKM. CDR3 size: 15 residues. V shed 6 bases and J 9 bases; nucleotides not matched to a gene: 16. This chain's CDR3 is CASSPVGGGAGGQYF. The CDR3 bases are TGTGCCAGCAGCCCTGTCGGGGGCGGGGCGGGGGGGCAGTACTTC. Looking up the rest from reference TRBV28 and TRBJ2-7 gives the full variable domain: DVKVTQSSRYLVKRTGEKVFLECVQDMDHENMFWYRQDPGLGLRLIYFSYDVKMKEKGDIPEGYSVSREKKERFSLILESASTNQTSMYLCASSPVGGGAGGQYFGPGTRLTVT.

This clonotype was counted many times. The V and J genes are TRBV7-8 and TRBJ2-5; D uncertain. Germline CDR1 is SGHVS and CDR2 is FQNEAQ. CDR3 size: 14 residues. The V end was cut by 0 bases, the J end by 2 bases, with 7 bases between. As DNA, the CDR3 is TGTGCCAGCAGCTTAGCGGAAGCACAAGAGACCCAGTACTTC. Residues: CASSLAEAQETQYF. The full variable domain, its missing parts supplied by reference TRBV7-8 and TRBJ2-5, is GAGVSQSPRYKVAKRGQDVALRCDPISGHVSLFWYQQALGQGPEFLTYFQNEAQLDKSGLPSDRFFAERPEGSVSTLKIQRTQQEDSAVYLCASSLAEAQETQYFGPGTRLLVL.

The chain joins TRBV5-6 to TRBJ2-2; 8 positions match TRBD1. From germline, CDR1 is SGHDT and CDR2 YYEEEE. The CDR3 extends over 15 amino acids. Germline trimming cut 4 bases from V and 6 bases from J; bases unmatched to any gene: 8. The CDR3 DNA follows: TGTGCCAGCAGCCCAACATCGACAGGGGCCGGGGAGCTGTTTTTT. Its translation is CASSPTSTGAGELFF.

In nucleotides, the CDR3 is TGTGCCAGCAGAACAACAGGGCACAATGAGCAGTTCTTC. Translation: CASRTTGHNEQFF. The chain uses TRBV6-2 or TRBV6-3 and TRBJ2-1, with D perhaps matching TRBD1 (6 bases). The V gene lost 6 bases and the J gene lost 5 bases, with 11 bases spanning the gap. The length of the CDR3 is 13 residues. The germline gives CDR1 MNHEY, CDR2 SVGEGT.

As to this clonotype: The junction does not match germline at one end; this may be a read error. The chain couples TRBV6-6 to TRBJ1-2; 9 bases map to TRBD1. This CDR3 region has 15 residues. CDR1 is MNHNY and CDR2 is SVGAGI in the germline V gene (reference sequence). This CDR3 is CASSDSGTGSYGYTF. CDR3 DNA: TGTGCCAGCAGTGACTCCGGGACAGGGAGCTATGGCTACACCTTC.

This clonotype was found many times. The rearrangement joins TRBV12-3 or TRBV12-4 to TRBJ2-1; D may correspond to TRBD1 or TRBD2 (6 bases each). Trimming pared 7 bases from V and 8 bases from J, leaving 15 bases between. The CDR3 has 13 amino acids. DNA of the CDR3: TGTGCCAGCACCCCGGGGGCCGGCGATGAGCAGTTCTTC. Protein: CASTPGAGDEQFF.

In the case of this clonotype: A read error is possible here, since a much larger clone lies one base away. The CDR3 DNA is TGCGCCAGCAGCCACCCAGACAGGATGGCGCGGTTCTTC. Protein sequence: CASSHPDRMARFF. This chain connects TRBV4-1 to TRBJ2-1; a weak D match, TRBD1 (6 bases). Germline loops: CDR1 MGHRA, CDR2 YSYEKL. CDR3 length: 13 residues. V lost 3 bases to trimming and J lost 15 bases, with 18 bases between them.

This clonotype came up a few times. The chain couples TRBV5-6 to TRBJ2-3, with TRBD2 identical over 9 bases. The CDR3 contains 14 residues. Germline CDR1 SGHDT, CDR2 YYEEEE. The V and J ends lost 2 bases and 6 bases, in that order; junction bases with no gene match: 4. DNA of the CDR3: TGTGCCAGCAGCTTTAGCGGGAGAGGGGATACGCAGTATTTT. Amino acid sequence: CASSFSGRGDTQYF.

Comment on this clonotype: The junction differs from germline at one of its ends, possibly a read error. This chain joins TRBV7-2 and TRBJ1-1, with unresolved D. Germline-derived CDR1 and CDR2 are SGHTA and FQGNSA. The CDR3 is 10 residues long. In nucleotides, the CDR3 is TGTGCCAGCAACTTAAAGGAAGCTTTCTTT. It translates to CASNLKEAFF.

The table lists this clonotype with a count of one. The chain is built from TRBV7-2 and TRBJ1-6; possible D gene TRBD1, 6 bases. Germline values: CDR1 SGHTA, CDR2 FQGNSA. V shed 1 base and J shed 4 bases, with 11 bases lying between them. This CDR3 has 16 amino acids. The CDR3 reads CASSLGAGEYNSPLHF. The CDR3 DNA reads TGTGCCAGCAGCTTAGGAGCAGGGGAATATAATTCACCCCTCCACTTT. The whole variable domain, remainder taken from reference TRBV7-2 and TRBJ1-6, is GAGVSQSPSNKVTEKGKDVELRCDPISGHTALYWYRQSLGQGLEFLIYFQGNSAPDKSGLPSDRFSAERTGGSVSTLTIQRTQQEDSAVYLCASSLGAGEYNSPLHFGNGTRLTVT.

CDR3 nucleotides: TGTGCCAGCAATGGCCAGGGAAGGACCTACGAGCAGTACTTC. It encodes CASNGQGRTYEQYF. The V gene is TRBV2, the J gene TRBJ2-7; D possibly corresponds to TRBD1 (5 bases). Trimming pared 7 bases from V and 2 bases from J, leaving 15 bases between. The germline CDR1 and CDR2 sequences are SNHLY and FYNNEI. The CDR3 sequence is 14 residues long.

V usage is TRBV7-2 and J usage is TRBJ2-7; 10 nucleotides align to TRBD2. Per the germline V gene, CDR1 is SGHTA and CDR2 is FQGNSA. With V trimmed by 1 base and J by 2 bases, 5 bases remained unmatched. The CDR3 loop spans 16 amino acids. The chain's CDR3 is CASSLDASGSAYEQYF. CDR3 sequence (DNA): TGTGCCAGCAGCTTAGATGCTAGCGGGAGCGCCTACGAGCAGTACTTC.

This clonotype was recorded a few times. The chain links TRBV5-1 to TRBJ2-1; 12 nucleotides match TRBD2. Germline CDR1 and CDR2: SGHRS and YFSETQ. J was trimmed by 0 bases and V by 3 bases; bases with no gene match: 7. The CDR3 is 18 amino acids. The DNA of the CDR3 is TGCGCCAGCAGCTCGGGACTAGCGGGCCATGGCTCCTACAATGAGCAGTTCTTC. Protein product: CASSSGLAGHGSYNEQFF.

Ten or more counts support this clonotype. The chain links TRBV6-4 to TRBJ2-3; D unclear. V was pared by 2 bases and J by 2 bases, with 8 bases between. The CDR3 has 14 amino acids. Germline V CDR1 and CDR2: MRHNA, SNTAGT. The CDR3 DNA follows: TGTGCCAGCAGTGACCGACACAACACAGATACGCAGTATTTT. This encodes CASSDRHNTDTQYF.

The chain uses TRBV12-3 or TRBV12-4 and TRBJ2-1; 11 bases match TRBD2. The CDR3 runs to 18 residues. The J segment lost 5 bases and the V segment lost 6 bases, leaving 15 bases of the junction unmatched. The CDR3, as DNA: TGTGCCAGCAGGGGCGGGGGTCTAGCGGGGGGCGTAGACAATGAGCAGTTCTTC. As protein: CASRGGGLAGGVDNEQFF.

This clonotype was seen repeatedly, ten times or more. This sequence joins TRBV19 and TRBJ2-3; 12 bases are shared with TRBD1. Germline CDR1 is LNHDA and CDR2 is SQIVND (reference sequence). V lost 5 bases and J lost 3; bases outside the gene matches: 27. The CDR3 spans 23 residues. The DNA of the CDR3 is TGTGCCAGTAGTCTCCGGCCCCGCCGGGACAGGGGGCGCAGCATCCAACCAACAGATACGCAGTATTTT. Translated: CASSLRPRRDRGRSIQPTDTQYF. Complete variable domain (other parts from reference TRBV19 and TRBJ2-3): DGGITQSPKYLFRKEGQNVTLSCEQNLNHDAMYWYRQDPGQGLRLIYYSQIVNDFQKGDIAEGYSVSREKKESFPLTVTSAQKNPTAFYLCASSLRPRRDRGRSIQPTDTQYFGPGTRLTVL.

The rearrangement joins TRBV20-1 to TRBJ2-1; D is perhaps TRBD2 (6 bases). The CDR3 consists of 15 residues. CDR1 and CDR2 from the germline V gene are DFQATT and SNEGSKA (reference sequence). V was shortened by 0 bases and J by 7 bases, with 16 bases between the two germline ends. The CDR3 region is CSARDRSVAANEQFF. CDR3 DNA: TGCAGTGCTAGAGATCGGAGTGTAGCGGCGAATGAGCAGTTCTTC.

The table lists this clonotype with many counts. The chain joins TRBV2 to TRBJ2-3; the match to TRBD2 covers 8 bases. This CDR3 contains 15 residues. Trimming cost V 2 bases and J 2 bases; bases outside gene matches: 3. CDR1 is SNHLY, CDR2 FYNNEI, per germline. CDR3 amino acids: CASSEQRGNTDTQYF. In DNA form, the CDR3 reads TGTGCCAGCAGTGAACAGCGGGGGAACACAGATACGCAGTATTTT.

This clonotype was recorded many times. This chain connects TRBV9 to TRBJ2-1, with a possible D match to TRBD1 (6 bases). The germline gives CDR1 SGDLS, CDR2 YYNGEE. The CDR3 has 14 residues. The V end was cut by 1 base, the J end by 8 bases, with 13 bases between. Here the CDR3 DNA reads TGTGCCAGCAGCGTATGGGGGCAGAGCGATGAGCAGTTCTTC. It is translated as CASSVWGQSDEQFF. Looking up the rest from reference TRBV9 and TRBJ2-1 gives the full variable domain: DSGVTQTPKHLITATGQRVTLRCSPRSGDLSVYWYQQSLDQGLQFLIQYYNGEERAKGNILERFSAQQFPDLHSELNLSSLELGDSALYFCASSVWGQSDEQFFGPGTRLTVL.

This clonotype was picked up many times. CDR3 sequence reads: CASSYRYPNEKLFF. In nucleotides, the CDR3 is TGTGCCAGCAGTTACCGTTACCCTAATGAAAAACTGTTTTTT. The gene calls are TRBV6-5 and TRBJ1-4; no clear D. The V gene's germline CDR1 is MNHEY and CDR2 SVGAGI. The V and J ends lost 2 bases and 3 bases respectively, with 7 bases between them. The CDR3 contains 14 residues.

The rearrangement uses TRBV7-2 and TRBJ1-3, with 9 bases identical to TRBD1. This CDR3 has 17 residues. Trimming took 6 bases from V and 4 from J; bases not matched to a gene: 13. Germline assignment: CDR1 SGHTA and CDR2 FQGNSA. CDR3 sequence reads: CASRATGGALLGNTIYF. The CDR3 DNA sequence: TGTGCCAGCAGAGCCACAGGGGGCGCGTTACTCGGAAACACCATATATTTT.

This clonotype showed up many times. The V call is TRBV28, the J call TRBJ2-7; maybe TRBD2 (6 bases). V gave up 3 bases and J gave up 9 bases, with 12 bases separating them. Germline V gives CDR1 MDHEN, CDR2 SYDVKM. The CDR3 consists of 12 residues. The CDR3 protein is CASSFRGLGQYF. CDR3 nucleotides: TGTGCCAGCAGTTTCCGGGGGTTGGGGCAGTACTTC.

CDR3 in amino acids: CASSPRGVGEQYF. The CDR3 coding sequence is TGTGCCAGTAGTCCCCGCGGGGTCGGGGAGCAGTACTTC. J is TRBJ2-7 and V is TRBV19, with D maybe TRBD2 (6 bases). This CDR3 has 13 amino acids. V shed 5 bases and J shed 7 bases, with 15 bases lying between them. Per germline, CDR1 LNHDA and CDR2 SQIVND (reference sequence).

A word on this clonotype: A junction boundary mismatches the germline segment, possibly from a read error. The CDR3 is CATAGQTDEKLFF. CDR3 DNA: TGTGCTACCGCGGGACAGACTGATGAGAAACTGTTTTTT. This rearrangement joins TRBV15 to TRBJ1-4; TRBD1 agrees at 7 bases. The germline V gene has CDR1 LNHNV and CDR2 YYDKDF (reference sequence). This CDR3 has 13 amino acids.

This clonotype was found many times. The chain combines TRBV6-6 with TRBJ2-5; D not resolved. This CDR3 spans 14 amino acids. CDR1 and CDR2 from the germline V gene are MNHNY and SVGAGI (reference sequence). The V end was cut by 6 bases, the J end by 1 base, with 12 bases between. The CDR3 protein is CASSRAELQETQYF. The CDR3 bases are TGTGCCAGCAGCCGGGCAGAACTCCAAGAGACCCAGTACTTC.

In this sample, this clonotype is medium-sized. The rearrangement uses TRBV24-1 and TRBJ1-2; D gene uncertain. CDR1 KGHDR and CDR2 SFDVKD come from the germline V gene. V was trimmed by 5 bases and J by 0 bases, leaving 3 bases between them. CDR3 size: 12 residues. The CDR3 coding sequence is TGTGCCACCAGTGCGGCTAACTATGGCTACACCTTC. As protein: CATSAANYGYTF.

This clonotype was observed many times. The rearrangement joins TRBV12-3 or TRBV12-4 to TRBJ2-3, with 8 bases that match TRBD2. V was clipped by 5 bases and J by 0 bases; unmatched bases: 7. The CDR3 has 16 residues. CDR3 region: CASSPPSGHSTDTQYF. Here the CDR3 DNA reads TGTGCCAGCAGTCCCCCTAGCGGGCATAGCACAGATACGCAGTATTTT.

This clonotype was picked up many times. V is TRBV20-1 and J is TRBJ1-5; 8 nucleotides line up with TRBD1. The germline V gene has CDR1 DFQATT and CDR2 SNEGSKA (reference sequence). V lost 6 bases and J lost 5; bases outside the gene matches: 3. This CDR3 comprises 12 residues. CDR3 sequence: CSATQGDQPQHF. CDR3 sequence (DNA): TGCAGTGCAACACAGGGGGATCAGCCCCAGCATTTT.

This clonotype was picked up many times. This chain connects TRBV7-9 to TRBJ1-4; no reliable D call. Trimming removed 3 bases from V and 8 bases from J, with 10 bases in between. The CDR3 has 13 residues. Germline V gives CDR1 SEHNR, CDR2 FQNEAQ (reference sequence). The chain's CDR3 is CASSFSAGEKLFF. The CDR3 DNA sequence: TGTGCCAGCAGCTTCTCTGCTGGAGAAAAACTGTTTTTT. Combining the CDR3 with reference TRBV7-9 and TRBJ1-4 gives the whole variable domain DTGVSQNPRHKITKRGQNVTFRCDPISEHNRLYWYRQTLGQGPEFLTYFQNEAQLEKSRLLSDRFSAERPKGSFSTLEIQRTEQGDSAMYLCASSFSAGEKLFFGSGTQLSVL.

Many counts were recorded for this clonotype. The chain carries TRBV6-6 and TRBJ2-7; perhaps TRBD2 as D (5 bases). The V end was cut by 2 bases, the J end by 6 bases, with 5 bases between. Germline V lookup: CDR1 MNHNY, CDR2 SVGAGI (reference sequence). The CDR3 covers 11 residues. The CDR3 coding sequence is TGTGCCAGCAGTTACGGAGGCGAGCAGTACTTC. This codes for CASSYGGEQYF.